A selection of T cell receptor beta chains follows, all from one sample in a study of cytomegalovirus exposure and HLA in healthy donors. Only in-frame clones appear in the TCRdb table, and some are missing; sequencing was by immunoSEQ multiplex PCR. This sample yields 200,000 or so clones, of which around 86% are seen a single time; 2.5% to 3% belongs to the top ten. The specimen was PBMCs. Receptors originate from a woman aged 35 to 49 in good health and CMV-seronegative. CDR3s include the opening cysteine and the closing phenylalanine or tryptophan. D genes are given only for firm matches. Clone size is stated in some rows and not others, as once, few, many or a class when expanded.

D | size | J | V | CDR3 | DNA
NA | NA | TRBJ1-6 | TRBV7-9 | CASSLASLRDSPLHF | TGTGCCAGCAGCTTAGCGTCCCTACGGGATTCACCCCTCCACTTT
NA | NA | TRBJ2-5 | TRBV7-8 | CASSSRGGGYEETQYF | TGTGCCAGCAGCTCCCGGGGTGGGGGGTACGAAGAGACCCAGTACTTC
NA | few | TRBJ1-2 | TRBV6-5 | CASSYSRPSNYGYTF | TGTGCCAGCAGTTATTCCAGGCCAAGTAACTATGGCTACACCTTC
NA | NA | TRBJ2-2 | TRBV5-1 | CASSLTSTNTGELFF | TGCGCCAGCAGCCTCACTTCCACTAACACCGGGGAGCTGTTTTTT
NA | NA | TRBJ2-7 | TRBV4-1 | CASSQAPGGTSYEQYF | TGCGCCAGCAGCCAAGCCCCCGGGGGTACTTCCTACGAGCAGTACTTC
TRBD2 | NA | TRBJ2-7 | TRBV4-1 | CASSQDRIGGRYEQYF | TGCGCCAGCAGCCAAGATCGAATCGGGGGGAGATACGAGCAGTACTTC
NA | NA | TRBJ1-2 | TRBV15 | CATSRDRTAYGYTF | TGTGCCACCAGCAGAGACCGGACAGCTTATGGCTACACCTTC
NA | NA | TRBJ1-4 | TRBV6-6 | CASSLREKLFF | TGTGCCAGCAGTCTACGAGAAAAACTGTTTTTT
NA | once | TRBJ2-1 | TRBV7-8 | CASSLGLLSSDEQFF | TGTGCCAGCAGCTTGGGTCTCCTTTCAAGCGATGAGCAGTTCTTC
TRBD1 | NA | TRBJ1-1 | TRBV7-9 | CASSFFIATGRFAEAFF | TGTGCCAGCAGCTTCTTTATAGCGACAGGGAGGTTTGCTGAAGCTTTCTTT
TRBD2 | NA | TRBJ2-1 | TRBV9 | CASSVNSGSEINEQFF | TGTGCCAGCAGCGTAAATAGCGGGAGTGAAATCAATGAGCAGTTCTTC
TRBD1 | NA | TRBJ1-2 | TRBV28 | CASSRDRAGYTF | TGTGCCAGCAGCCGCGACAGGGCTGGCTACACCTTC
TRBD2 | NA | TRBJ2-3 | TRBV29-1 | CSVDNRLAGVVTDTQYF | TGCAGCGTTGATAATAGACTAGCGGGAGTTGTAACAGATACGCAGTATTTT
NA | NA | TRBJ2-1 | TRBV7-2 | CASSPRSLNEQFF | TGTGCCAGCAGCCCCCGGAGCCTAAATGAGCAGTTCTTC
NA | once | TRBJ2-3 | TRBV5-1 | CASSFPDLAVPNTDTQYF | TGCGCCAGCAGCTTCCCAGATTTAGCGGTCCCAAACACAGATACGCAGTATTTT
NA | once | TRBJ2-7 | TRBV7-9 | CASRGLRGSSYEQYF | TGTGCCAGCAGGGGTTTGAGGGGGAGCTCCTACGAGCAGTACTTC